This TCR beta chain originates from a study of OX40 agonist ivuxolimab in advanced cancers. People who had autoimmune disease history or systemic immunosuppression were excluded. Sequencing used immunoSEQ multiplex PCR; TCRdb keeps in-frame clones, though not all of them. The sample contains tens of thousands of clones, approximately 88% of which appear only once. V was clipped by 6 bases and J by 0 bases; unmatched bases: 5. The CDR3 runs to 15 residues. Germline-derived CDR1 and CDR2 are SNHLY and FYNNEI. The TCR sequence derives from an adult with an advanced solid tumor such as melanoma, head and neck, liver or kidney cancer. Sequenced here: CD4+ or CD8+ T cells sorted from blood, sampled in a trial of the OX40 agonist ivuxolimab. J is TRBJ2-3 and V is TRBV2; 8 bases agree with TRBD2. This CDR3 is CASRASSGSTDTQYF. In nucleotides, the CDR3 is TGTGCCAGCAGGGCCTCTAGCGGGAGCACAGATACGCAGTATTTT.